This TCR beta chain was captured in a study of OX40 agonist ivuxolimab in advanced cancers. About the study: Partial responses were recorded for three patients, including one with hepatocellular carcinoma and two with cutaneous melanoma.

The method was immunoSEQ multiplex PCR; TCRdb's version includes in-frame clones alone and lacks a portion of them. Here the sample spans about 46,000 clones, around 90% being singletons. This clone was seen once. In germline, CDR1 is LGHNA, CDR2 YNFKEQ. The V end was cut by 3 bases, the J end by 6 bases, with 18 bases between. The CDR3 length is 16 residues. V usage is TRBV4-2 and J usage is TRBJ2-1, with D unresolved. The source is an adult with an advanced solid tumor such as melanoma, head and neck, liver or kidney cancer. This specimen was CD4+ or CD8+ T cells sorted from blood, taken in a trial of the OX40 agonist ivuxolimab. CDR3 sequence: CASSHISTIGVNEQFF. Here the CDR3 DNA reads TGTGCCAGCAGCCACATTTCGACCATAGGTGTCAATGAGCAGTTCTTC.